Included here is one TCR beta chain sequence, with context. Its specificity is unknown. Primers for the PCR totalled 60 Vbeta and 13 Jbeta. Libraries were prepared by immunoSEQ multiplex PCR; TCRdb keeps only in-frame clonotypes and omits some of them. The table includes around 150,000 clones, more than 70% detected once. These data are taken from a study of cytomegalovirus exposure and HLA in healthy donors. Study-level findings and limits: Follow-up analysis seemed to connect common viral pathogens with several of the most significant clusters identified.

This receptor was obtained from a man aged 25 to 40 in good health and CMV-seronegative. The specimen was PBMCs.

This CDR3 is CASSSSVGQGRYEQYF. In DNA form, the CDR3 reads TGTGCCAGCAGCTCATCGGTCGGCCAGGGCCGTTACGAGCAGTACTTC. The chain is built from TRBV7-9 and TRBJ2-7, with D possibly TRBD1 on 5 matching bases. Germline V gives CDR1 SEHNR, CDR2 FQNEAQ (reference sequence). The CDR3 runs 16 residues. With 4 bases removed from V and 4 bases from J, the gap between germline ends came to 20 bases.